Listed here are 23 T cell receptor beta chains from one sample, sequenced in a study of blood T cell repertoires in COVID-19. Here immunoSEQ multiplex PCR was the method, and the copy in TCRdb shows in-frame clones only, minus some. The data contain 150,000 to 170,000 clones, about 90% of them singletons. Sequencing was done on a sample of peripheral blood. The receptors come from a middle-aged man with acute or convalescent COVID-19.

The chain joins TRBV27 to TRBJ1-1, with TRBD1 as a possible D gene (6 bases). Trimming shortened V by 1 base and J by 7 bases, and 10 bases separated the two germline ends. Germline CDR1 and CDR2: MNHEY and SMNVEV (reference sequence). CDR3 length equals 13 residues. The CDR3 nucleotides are TGTGCCAGCAGTTTATTTGAACAGGGTGAAGCTTTCTTT. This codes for CASSLFEQGEAFF.

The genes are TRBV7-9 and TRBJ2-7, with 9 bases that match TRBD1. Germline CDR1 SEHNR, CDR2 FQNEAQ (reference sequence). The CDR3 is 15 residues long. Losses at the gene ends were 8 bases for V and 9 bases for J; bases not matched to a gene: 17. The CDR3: CASQLRDRESAGQYF. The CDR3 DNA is TGTGCCAGCCAACTCCGGGACAGGGAGTCCGCGGGGCAGTACTTC. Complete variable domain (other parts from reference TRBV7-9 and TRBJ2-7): DTGVSQNPRHKITKRGQNVTFRCDPISEHNRLYWYRQTLGQGPEFLTYFQNEAQLEKSRLLSDRFSAERPKGSFSTLEIQRTEQGDSAMYLCASQLRDRESAGQYFGPGTRLTVT.

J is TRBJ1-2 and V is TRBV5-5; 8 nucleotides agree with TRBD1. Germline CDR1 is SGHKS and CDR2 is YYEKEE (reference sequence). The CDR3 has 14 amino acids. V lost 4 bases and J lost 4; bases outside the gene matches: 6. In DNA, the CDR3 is TGTGCCAGCAGCGCCCCCGGGACAGGCTATGGCTACACCTTC. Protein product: CASSAPGTGYGYTF.

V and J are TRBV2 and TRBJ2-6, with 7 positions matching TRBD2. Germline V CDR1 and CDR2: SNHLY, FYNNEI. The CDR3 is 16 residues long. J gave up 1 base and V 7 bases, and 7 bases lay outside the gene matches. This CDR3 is CASTQRGGSGANVLTF. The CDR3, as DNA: TGTGCCAGCACCCAGCGGGGAGGGTCTGGGGCCAACGTCCTGACTTTC. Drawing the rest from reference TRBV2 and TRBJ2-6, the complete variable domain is EPEVTQTPSHQVTQMGQEVILRCVPISNHLYFYWYRQILGQKVEFLVSFYNNEISEKSEIFDDQFSVERPDGSNFTLKIRSTKLEDSAMYFCASTQRGGSGANVLTFGAGSRLTVL.

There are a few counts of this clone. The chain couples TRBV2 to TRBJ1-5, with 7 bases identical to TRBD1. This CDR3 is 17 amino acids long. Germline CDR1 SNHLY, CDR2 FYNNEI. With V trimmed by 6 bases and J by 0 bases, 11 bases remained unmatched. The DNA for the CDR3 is TGTGCCAGCAGGGATAGGGGGCGCTGGGGTAGCAATCAGCCCCAGCATTTT. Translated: CASRDRGRWGSNQPQHF.

DNA of the CDR3: TGTGCCAGCAGCTCCCGGCGACAGGCCAATCAGCCCCAGCATTTT. Amino acids: CASSSRRQANQPQHF. The gene calls are TRBV13 and TRBJ1-5; a possible D gene is TRBD1 (6 bases). Germline lookup yields CDR1 PRHDT and CDR2 FYEKMQ (reference sequence). Trimming took off 4 bases at V and 3 bases at J, with 13 bases between the two ends. The CDR3 sequence is 15 residues long.

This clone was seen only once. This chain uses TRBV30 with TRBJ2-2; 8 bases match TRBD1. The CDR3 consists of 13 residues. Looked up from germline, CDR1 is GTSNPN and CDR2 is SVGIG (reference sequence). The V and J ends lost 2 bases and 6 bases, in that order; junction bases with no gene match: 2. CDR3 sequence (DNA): TGTGCCTGGAGTCCACAGGGGGCCGGGGAGCTGTTTTTT. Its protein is CAWSPQGAGELFF.

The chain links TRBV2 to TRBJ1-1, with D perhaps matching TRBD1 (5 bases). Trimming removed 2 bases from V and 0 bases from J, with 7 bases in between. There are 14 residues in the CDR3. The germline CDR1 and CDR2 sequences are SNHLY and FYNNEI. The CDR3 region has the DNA TGTGCCAGCAGTGAACAGGGAATGAACACTGAAGCTTTCTTT. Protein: CASSEQGMNTEAFF.

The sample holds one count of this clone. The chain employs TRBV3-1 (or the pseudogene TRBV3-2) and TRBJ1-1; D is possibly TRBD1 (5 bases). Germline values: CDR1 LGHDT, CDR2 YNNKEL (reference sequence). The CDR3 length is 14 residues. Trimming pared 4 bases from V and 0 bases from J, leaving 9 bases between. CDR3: CASSPRELNTEAFF. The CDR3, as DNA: TGTGCCAGCAGCCCCAGGGAACTGAACACTGAAGCTTTCTTT.

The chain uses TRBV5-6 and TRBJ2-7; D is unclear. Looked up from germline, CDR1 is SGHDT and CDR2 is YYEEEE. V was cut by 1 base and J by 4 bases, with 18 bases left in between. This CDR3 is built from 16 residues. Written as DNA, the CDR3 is TGTGCCAGCAGCTTGCGTCCTGGGTTTGAGGATTACGAGCAGTACGTC. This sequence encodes CASSLRPGFEDYEQYV.

The CDR3 nucleotides are TGCGCCAGCAGCTTTAAACTAGCGGGAGGGCCACATGAGCAGTTCTTC. Its protein product is CASSFKLAGGPHEQFF. This rearrangement joins TRBV5-1 to TRBJ2-1; 13 nucleotides align to TRBD2. The CDR3 runs to 16 residues. V lost 2 bases, J lost 8 bases, and 7 bases stayed unmatched. CDR1 and CDR2 from the germline V gene are SGHRS and YFSETQ.

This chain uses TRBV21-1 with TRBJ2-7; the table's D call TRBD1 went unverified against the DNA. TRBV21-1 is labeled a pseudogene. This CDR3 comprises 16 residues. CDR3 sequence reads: CASSTFPGQATYEQYV. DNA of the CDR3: TGTGCCAGCAGCACGTTTCCGGGACAGGCTACCTACGAGCAGTACGTC.

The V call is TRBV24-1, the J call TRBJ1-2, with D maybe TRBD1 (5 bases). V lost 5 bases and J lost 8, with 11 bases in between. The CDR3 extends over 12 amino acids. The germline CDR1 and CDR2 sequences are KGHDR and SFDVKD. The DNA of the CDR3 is TGTGCCACCAGTGGGGGGGATTCGGGCTACACCTTC. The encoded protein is CATSGGDSGYTF.

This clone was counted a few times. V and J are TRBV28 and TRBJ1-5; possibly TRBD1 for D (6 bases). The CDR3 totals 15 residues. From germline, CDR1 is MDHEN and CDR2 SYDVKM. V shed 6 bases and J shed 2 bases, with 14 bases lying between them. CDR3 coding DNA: TGTGCCAGCAGGCTCTCAGGGGCGGGCAATCAGCCCCAGCATTTT. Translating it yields CASRLSGAGNQPQHF.

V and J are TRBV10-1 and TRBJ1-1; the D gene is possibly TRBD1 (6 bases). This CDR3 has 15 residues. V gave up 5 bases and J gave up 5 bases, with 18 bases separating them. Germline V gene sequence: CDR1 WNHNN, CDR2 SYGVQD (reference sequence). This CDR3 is CASSPTGTPSTEAFF. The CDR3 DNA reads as TGCGCCAGCAGTCCAACAGGGACCCCAAGTACTGAAGCTTTCTTT.

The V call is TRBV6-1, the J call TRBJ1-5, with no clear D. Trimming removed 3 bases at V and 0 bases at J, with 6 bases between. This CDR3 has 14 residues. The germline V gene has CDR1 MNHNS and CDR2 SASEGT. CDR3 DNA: TGTGCCAGCAGTGACACTAATAGCAATCAGCCCCAGCATTTT. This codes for CASSDTNSNQPQHF.

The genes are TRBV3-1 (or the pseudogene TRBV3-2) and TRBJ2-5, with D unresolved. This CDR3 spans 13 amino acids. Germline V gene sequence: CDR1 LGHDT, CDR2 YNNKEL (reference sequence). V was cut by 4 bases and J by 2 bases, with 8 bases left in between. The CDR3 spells CASSPPGQETQYF. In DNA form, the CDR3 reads TGTGCCAGCAGCCCGCCAGGTCAAGAGACCCAGTACTTC.

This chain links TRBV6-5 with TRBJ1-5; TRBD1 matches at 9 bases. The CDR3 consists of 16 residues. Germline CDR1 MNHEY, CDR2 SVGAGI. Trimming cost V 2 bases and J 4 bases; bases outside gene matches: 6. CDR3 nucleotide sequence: TGTGCCAGCAGTTACGACCGACAGGGGGGGAATCAGCCCCAGCATTTT. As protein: CASSYDRQGGNQPQHF.

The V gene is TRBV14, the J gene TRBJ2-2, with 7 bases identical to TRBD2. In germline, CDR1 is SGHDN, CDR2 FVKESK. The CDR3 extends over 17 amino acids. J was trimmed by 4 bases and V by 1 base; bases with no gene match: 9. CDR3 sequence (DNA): TGTGCCAGCAGCCAAGGAAGCGCGGGGGTCCTCACCGGGGAGCTGTTTTTT. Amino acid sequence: CASSQGSAGVLTGELFF.

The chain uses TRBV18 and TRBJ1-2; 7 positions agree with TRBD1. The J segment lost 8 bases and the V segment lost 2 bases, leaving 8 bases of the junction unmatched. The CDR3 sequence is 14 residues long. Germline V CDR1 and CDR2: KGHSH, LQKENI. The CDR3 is CASSPGTAVGGYTF. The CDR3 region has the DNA TGTGCCAGCTCACCAGGGACAGCGGTCGGCGGCTACACCTTC. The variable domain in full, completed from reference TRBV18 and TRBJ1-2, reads NAGVMQNPRHLVRRRGQEARLRCSPMKGHSHVYWYRQLPEEGLKFMVYLQKENIIDESGMPKERFSAEFPKEGPSILRIQQVVRGDSAAYFCASSPGTAVGGYTFGSGTRLTVV.

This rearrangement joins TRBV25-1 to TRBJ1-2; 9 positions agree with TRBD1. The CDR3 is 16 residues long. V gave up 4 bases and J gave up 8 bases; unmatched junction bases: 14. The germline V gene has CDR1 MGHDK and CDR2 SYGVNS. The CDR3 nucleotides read TGTGCCAGCAGTGCGTCCGGTCCCGGGACAGGGACCGGCTACACCTTC. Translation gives CASSASGPGTGTGYTF.

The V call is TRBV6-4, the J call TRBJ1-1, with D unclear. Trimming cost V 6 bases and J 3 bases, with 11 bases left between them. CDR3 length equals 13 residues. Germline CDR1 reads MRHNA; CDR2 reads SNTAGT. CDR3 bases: TGTGCCAGCAGACGGGGATGGGACACTGAAGCTTTCTTT. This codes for CASRRGWDTEAFF.

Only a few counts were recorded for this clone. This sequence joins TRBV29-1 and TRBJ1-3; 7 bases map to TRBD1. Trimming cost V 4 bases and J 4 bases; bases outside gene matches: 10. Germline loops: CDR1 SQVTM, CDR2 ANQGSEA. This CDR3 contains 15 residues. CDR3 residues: CSVALQGVSGNTIYF. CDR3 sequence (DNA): TGCAGCGTTGCTCTCCAGGGGGTATCGGGAAACACCATATATTTT.